A single sample gave rise to the 27 T cell receptor beta chains below, sequenced in a study of blood T cells in healthy people across ages. Combining a sample-barcoded 5' primer with a J-beta primer mix, a second PCR ran for 7 to 11 cycles. TCRdb reprocessed the 5' RACE reads via MiXCR and lists one record per CDR3 protein. This table has fewer than 700,000 distinct CDR3 sequences, around half appearing once. The sample consisted of blood. The receptors shown here come from a man older than 75 in good health.

This clonotype was picked up a small number of times. V is TRBV4-3 and J is TRBJ1-4; no reliable D call. This CDR3 is built from 12 residues. In germline, CDR1 is LGHNA, CDR2 YSLEER. V lost 0 bases and J 10 bases, leaving 6 bases between the germline ends. Here the CDR3 DNA reads TGCGCCAGCAGCCAAGACGGCCGAAAACTGTTTTTT. It specifies CASSQDGRKLFF.

J is TRBJ1-1 and V is TRBV20-1; the match to TRBD1 covers 7 bases. The CDR3 spans 11 residues. In germline, CDR1 is DFQATT, CDR2 SNEGSKA (reference sequence). The junction had 2 bases not matched to a gene; V was cut back by 6 bases and J by 4 bases. This chain's CDR3 is CSADRATEAFF. The CDR3, as DNA: TGCAGTGCAGACAGGGCCACTGAAGCTTTCTTT.

This clonotype was recorded at least ten times. This sequence joins TRBV6-5 and TRBJ2-3; TRBD1 might be the D (6 bases). This CDR3 has 16 amino acids. From germline, CDR1 is MNHEY and CDR2 SVGAGI. V was clipped by 5 bases and J by 2 bases, with 17 bases between them. This chain's CDR3 is CASSVLGQPNTDTQYF. In DNA, the CDR3 is TGTGCCAGCAGTGTGCTGGGACAACCAAACACAGATACGCAGTATTTT.

The V gene is TRBV7-3, the J gene TRBJ2-5; tentative D call: TRBD2 (5 bases). The CDR3 extends over 14 amino acids. Per germline, CDR1 SGHTA and CDR2 FQGTGA. Between the trimmed V and J ends, which lost 2 bases and 5 bases, there was a span of 12 bases. The CDR3 spells CASSLRGQGETQYF. The CDR3 nucleotides read TGTGCCAGCAGCTTACGCGGGCAAGGGGAGACCCAGTACTTC.

As regards this clonotype: Because it lacks the conserved phenylalanine or tryptophan at the end, this CDR3 is likely a read error. The limits of the CDR3 on the DNA are not certain, so only TCRdb's listed CDR3 is given. V gene TRBV6-5 combines with J gene TRBJ1-1. Germline values: CDR1 MNHEY, CDR2 SVGAGI. The CDR3 spans 15 residues, counting both ends. CDR3 region: CASWGGQGTSTEPFV.

The V and J genes are TRBV3-1 and TRBJ2-1, with D possibly TRBD1 on 5 matching bases. CDR1 LGHDT and CDR2 YNNKEL come from the germline V gene (reference sequence). Trimming shortened V by 4 bases and J by 1 base, and 14 bases separated the two germline ends. This CDR3 contains 16 residues. CDR3 coding DNA: TGTGCCAGCAGCCGAAGGCAGGGTGGATCCTACAATGAGCAGTTCTTC. This gives the protein CASSRRQGGSYNEQFF.

The V and J genes are TRBV20-1 and TRBJ2-5; D may be TRBD2 (5 bases). Judging by the DNA end, TRBJ2-7 fits better; the J call may be wrong. Germline CDR1 is DFQATT and CDR2 is SNEGSKA (reference sequence). CDR3 length: 13 amino acids. CDR3 bases: TGCAGTGCTAGAAGGAGCAGGAGGTTCGAGCAGTACTTC. Amino acids: CSARRSRRFEQYF.

The chain employs TRBV7-9 and TRBJ2-1; D possibly corresponds to TRBD2 (7 bases). Per the germline V gene, CDR1 is SEHNR and CDR2 is FQNEAQ (reference sequence). The CDR3 is 15 amino acids. Trimming took 2 bases from V and 8 from J, leaving 16 bases between them. The CDR3 loop reads CASSLYGGAEYEQFF. CDR3 bases: TGTGCCAGCAGCTTATATGGGGGGGCAGAATATGAGCAGTTCTTC.

This clonotype has just a few counts. The V gene is TRBV7-2, the J gene TRBJ1-2; a weak D match, TRBD1 (6 bases). CDR3 size: 15 residues. CDR1 and CDR2 (germline): SGHTA, FQGNSA. The V and J ends lost 5 bases and 2 bases respectively, with 15 bases between them. The CDR3 loop is CASSPRMGGNYGYTF. The CDR3 nucleotides are TGTGCCAGCAGCCCCCGAATGGGGGGCAACTATGGCTACACCTTC.

The J gene is TRBJ2-3, the V gene TRBV5-1; D perhaps matches TRBD2 (5 bases). The CDR3 runs to 13 residues. Germline V CDR1 and CDR2: SGHRS, YFSETQ. The V gene lost 0 bases and the J gene lost 5 bases, with 7 bases spanning the gap. CDR3 coding DNA: TGCGCCAGCAGCTTGGGAGGGAAAGATACGCAGTATTTT. As protein: CASSLGGKDTQYF.

This clonotype came up a few times. V and J are TRBV12-3 or TRBV12-4 and TRBJ2-5; 12 nucleotides align to TRBD2. J lost 4 bases, V lost 5 bases, and 8 bases had no gene match. The CDR3 is made up of 16 amino acids. In DNA, the CDR3 is TGTGCCAGCAGTGCTCGACTAGCGGGAGTGGGAGAGACCCAGTACTTC. Amino acids: CASSARLAGVGETQYF.

The chain carries TRBV3-1 and TRBJ1-2; TRBD1 might be the D (6 bases). The length of the CDR3 is 14 residues. CDR1 LGHDT and CDR2 YNNKEL come from the germline V gene (reference sequence). Between the trimmed V and J ends, which lost 0 bases and 6 bases, there was a span of 11 bases. The CDR3 sequence: CASSQDTGADGYTF. For the CDR3, the DNA is TGTGCCAGCAGCCAAGACACGGGGGCGGATGGCTACACCTTC.

This chain connects TRBV6-6 to TRBJ1-4; perhaps TRBD1 as D (5 bases). The CDR3 consists of 15 residues. V lost 6 bases and J 5 bases, leaving 16 bases between the germline ends. From germline, CDR1 is MNHNY and CDR2 SVGAGI (reference sequence). The CDR3 loop reads CASSSPGGGNEKLFF. The CDR3 DNA follows: TGTGCCAGCAGCTCCCCGGGGGGGGGAAATGAAAAACTGTTTTTT.

V is TRBV6-5 and J is TRBJ1-1, with 7 nucleotides matching TRBD1. There are 13 residues in the CDR3. Germline V lookup: CDR1 MNHEY, CDR2 SVGAGI. The trim removed 6 bases at V and 4 bases at J, leaving 5 bases unmatched. Here the CDR3 DNA reads TGTGCCAGCAGGGGACAGTTTACCACTGAAGCTTTCTTT. Its protein product is CASRGQFTTEAFF.

This chain connects TRBV5-6 to TRBJ2-5; TRBD2 aligns across 15 bases. CDR3 size: 18 residues. The V and J ends lost 4 bases and 6 bases, in that order; junction bases with no gene match: 13. Germline loops: CDR1 SGHDT, CDR2 YYEEEE. Here the CDR3 reads CASSEGLAGGQTLKTQYF. The CDR3 nucleotides are TGTGCCAGCAGCGAGGGACTAGCGGGAGGACAAACGTTAAAGACCCAGTACTTC.

The genes are TRBV7-2 and TRBJ2-6; no firm D call. The V gene's germline CDR1 is SGHTA and CDR2 FQGNSA. V shed 3 bases and J shed 4 bases, with 7 bases lying between them. The CDR3 is 14 residues long. The CDR3 protein is CASSLAPGANVLTF. In nucleotides, the CDR3 is TGTGCCAGCAGCTTGGCTCCGGGGGCCAACGTCCTGACTTTC.

This rearrangement joins TRBV7-2 to TRBJ1-2; 12 bases match TRBD1. Germline-derived CDR1 and CDR2 are SGHTA and FQGNSA. The ends lost 6 bases at V and 4 bases at J; junction bases unmatched: 12. This CDR3 is 17 amino acids long. The CDR3 spells CASSAPGQGADGYGYTF. The DNA for the CDR3 is TGTGCCAGCAGTGCCCCGGGACAGGGGGCCGATGGCTATGGCTACACCTTC.

The genes are TRBV18 and TRBJ2-1; 8 nucleotides line up with TRBD1. Germline V CDR1 and CDR2: KGHSH, LQKENI. The junction had 7 bases not matched to a gene; V was cut back by 4 bases and J by 5 bases. CDR3 length: 15 amino acids. DNA of the CDR3: TGTGCCAGCTCACTTGGCCCGGACAGGGACAATGAGCAGTTCTTC. Protein sequence: CASSLGPDRDNEQFF.

This clonotype was picked up a small number of times. The genes are TRBV28 and TRBJ2-7; possibly TRBD2 for D (6 bases). Germline V lookup: CDR1 MDHEN, CDR2 SYDVKM. The CDR3 has 12 residues. Trimming took 10 bases from V and 3 from J, leaving 13 bases between them. CDR3 nucleotide sequence: TGTGCCACTACGCGGGATCGCTACGAGCAGTACTTC. Its protein product is CATTRDRYEQYF.

This clonotype was picked up a small number of times. The chain carries TRBV20-1 and TRBJ2-3; D unresolved. CDR3 length equals 14 residues. CDR1 is DFQATT, CDR2 SNEGSKA, per germline (reference sequence). Trimming took off 3 bases at V and 0 bases at J, with 10 bases between the two ends. The chain's CDR3 is CSARLDTSTDTQYF. In DNA, the CDR3 is TGCAGTGCTAGGCTAGATACTAGCACAGATACGCAGTATTTT.

There are a few counts of this clonotype. The chain is built from TRBV29-1 and TRBJ2-1; D unresolved. Judging by the DNA end, TRBJ2-7 fits better; the J call may be wrong. The CDR3 sequence is 15 residues long. Germline lookup yields CDR1 SQVTM and CDR2 ANQGSEA. The CDR3 spells CSVEGKGSSYNEQYF. The CDR3 bases are TGCAGCGTTGAGGGTAAGGGAAGCTCCTACAATGAGCAGTACTTC.

This chain connects TRBV7-9 to TRBJ1-4, with TRBD1 as a possible D gene (5 bases). Germline CDR1 is SEHNR and CDR2 is FQNEAQ (reference sequence). Deletions cut 7 bases from V and 0 bases from J, with 12 bases between. The CDR3 is made up of 15 amino acids. In DNA form, the CDR3 reads TGTGCCAGCATTCAGGGCGAAACAACTAATGAAAAACTGTTTTTT. This codes for CASIQGETTNEKLFF.

V gene TRBV7-2 combines with J gene TRBJ1-6; D gene ambiguous. There are 13 residues in the CDR3. The germline V gene has CDR1 SGHTA and CDR2 FQGNSA. Deletions cut 7 bases from V and 4 bases from J, with 8 bases between. CDR3 bases: TGTGCCAGCACCCTAGCTTATAATTCACCCCTCCACTTT. Translated: CASTLAYNSPLHF.

The chain carries TRBV7-2 and TRBJ2-7; TRBD1 matches 7 bases. The CDR3 is 15 amino acids. Losses at the gene ends were 7 bases for V and 1 base for J; bases not matched to a gene: 10. Germline assignment: CDR1 SGHTA and CDR2 FQGNSA. CDR3 protein: CASTLQTGSSYEQYF. CDR3 nucleotides: TGTGCCAGCACTCTTCAGACAGGGTCGTCCTACGAGCAGTACTTC.

The V call is TRBV29-1, the J call TRBJ1-6, with 7 bases aligning to TRBD1. Trimming removed 4 bases from V and 8 bases from J; junction bases left unmatched: 2. Germline CDR1 SQVTM, CDR2 ANQGSEA. The CDR3 extends over 12 amino acids. DNA for the CDR3: TGCAGCGTTGGTCAGGGGGATTCACCCCTCCACTTT. Translated: CSVGQGDSPLHF.

The genes are TRBV28 and TRBJ2-1; 8 nucleotides match TRBD2. Per germline, CDR1 MDHEN and CDR2 SYDVKM. The CDR3 totals 15 residues. Trimming took 3 bases from V and 6 from J; bases not matched to a gene: 7. CDR3 nucleotides: TGTGCCAGCAGTTTTCGACGGGAGGGGCGCAATGAGCAGTTCTTC. This sequence encodes CASSFRREGRNEQFF.

This clonotype appeared many times. The gene calls are TRBV7-9 and TRBJ2-7; 7 nucleotides line up with TRBD1. Germline V gene data show CDR1 as SEHNR and CDR2 as FQNEAQ (reference sequence). This CDR3 contains 15 residues. After removal of 0 bases from V and 6 bases from J, the junction contained 8 bases not matched to a gene. CDR3 sequence reads: CASSLAGRGSTEQYF. Written as DNA, the CDR3 is TGTGCCAGCAGCTTAGCTGGCAGGGGGTCTACCGAGCAGTACTTC.